This TCR beta chain was sequenced during a study of T cells in Graves' hyperthyroidism and ophthalmopathy. The source material, RNA transcripts, was used to amplify TCR beta CDR3 regions. The TCR CDR3 first-round RT-PCR relied on the HTBI primer set. Each CDR3 protein gets one entry after TCRdb re-called the multiplex PCR reads with MiXCR. In the table there are roughly 380,000 distinct CDR3 sequences, approximately 12% of which are singletons. Newly diagnosed hyperthyroidism patients aged 18 to 65 years had disease lasting under 2 months. Exclusion of a patient resulted from uncontrolled infection, other autoimmune disease, pregnancy or lactation. General study points: Separating ophthalmopathy from stable hyperthyroidism was achieved by a 13 V-J model.

The trim removed 1 base at V and 7 bases at J, leaving 13 bases unmatched. Germline-derived CDR1 and CDR2 are SGHRS and YFSETQ. The CDR3 has 17 residues. A remark on this clonotype: What it recognizes is unknown.

The chain couples TRBV5-1 to TRBJ1-4; 7 nucleotides agree with TRBD1. This TCR was sampled from a man aged 25-40 years with Graves' hyperthyroidism that later progressed to Graves' ophthalmopathy. Input material: blood. The CDR3 sequence is CASSLMISAQGSEKLFF. The CDR3 bases are TGCGCCAGCAGCTTGATGATATCCGCACAGGGGTCTGAAAAACTGTTTTTT.